This T cell receptor (beta chain) was sequenced for a study of response to subunit inactivated influenza vaccine. Points from the study as a whole: The authors put forward the suggestion that each seasonal influenza vaccination may bring in only a limited number of new T cells.

V was trimmed by 4 bases and J by 2 bases, leaving 19 bases between them. Looked up from germline, CDR1 is SGHRS and CDR2 is YFSETQ. This CDR3 region has 16 residues. MiXCR was run by TCRdb on the RT-PCR reads, yielding one entry per CDR3 protein. This sample has more than 200,000 distinct CDR3 sequences, with less than 15% found just once. In this sample, this clonotype turned up many times. What it binds is unknown. The chain has TRBV5-1 and TRBJ2-7, with TRBD1 as a possible D gene (6 bases). The sample was non-naive T cells sorted from PBMCs, taken roughly 2 weeks before vaccination. This clonotype was obtained from a man aged 50 to 60 who received an inactivated influenza vaccine. The CDR3 sequence is CASSVLPRDTPYEQYF. The CDR3 bases are TGCGCCAGCAGCGTACTTCCCCGGGACACTCCCTACGAGCAGTACTTC.